The 11 T cell receptor beta chains reported below all come from one sample, sequenced in a study of vaccination and CD4 T cells after COVID-19. The treatment was: roughly 11-day PBMC culture with coronavirus spike peptide pools or control peptides (ViraFEST assay). These TCRs' antigens remain unknown. CD4+ T cells that had been cultured provided DNA sequenced with the Oncomine TCR Beta short-read assay. TCRdb recomputed calls from the PCR reads with MiXCR, one row per CDR3 protein. In the table there are roughly 10,000 distinct CDR3 sequences, roughly half of which are singletons. The sequenced sample consisted of CD4+ T cells from blood, cultured in vitro. Receptors originate from a human donor who had recovered from COVID-19.

This clonotype has a handful of counts. V usage is TRBV12-3 or TRBV12-4 and J usage is TRBJ2-5; D is tentatively TRBD1 or TRBD2 (6 bases each). V was pared by 8 bases and J by 5 bases, with 18 bases between. This CDR3 region has 14 residues. The DNA of the CDR3 is TGTGCCAGCCTTTTACGGGGGCTCAGGGAGACCCAGTACTTC. Translation gives CASLLRGLRETQYF.

A remark on this clonotype: The junction departs from germline at one end; a sequencing error may be responsible. The genes are TRBV2 and TRBJ1-2, with D possibly being TRBD1 (5 bases). The CDR3 runs to 15 residues. Germline CDR1 SNHLY, CDR2 FYNNEI. This CDR3 is CASREEMGRAYGYTF. As DNA, the CDR3 is TGTGCCAGCAGAGAAGAAATGGGGCGGGCCTATGGCTACACCTTC.

The genes are TRBV20-1 and TRBJ2-5; D remains unclear. Trimming left V 0 bases short and J 9 bases short, with 17 bases between. The germline CDR1 and CDR2 sequences are DFQATT and SNEGSKA (reference sequence). This CDR3 spans 14 amino acids. The CDR3 spells CSARDPRLVVAQYF. The DNA for the CDR3 is TGCAGTGCTAGAGATCCACGGCTCGTAGTCGCCCAGTACTTC.

The rearrangement links TRBV20-1 to TRBJ2-3, with 12 nucleotides matching TRBD2. The CDR3 covers 16 residues. Germline V lookup: CDR1 DFQATT, CDR2 SNEGSKA (reference sequence). J gave up 6 bases and V 6 bases, and 13 bases lay outside the gene matches. CDR3 loop: CSARTWTSGASDTQYF. For the CDR3, the DNA is TGCAGTGCGAGGACTTGGACTAGCGGGGCCTCTGATACGCAGTATTTT.

The J gene is TRBJ2-1, the V gene TRBV24-1, with 7 bases identical to TRBD2. This CDR3 region has 18 residues. The junction had 15 bases not matched to a gene; V was cut back by 1 base and J by 7 bases. CDR1 and CDR2 (germline): KGHDR, SFDVKD. The CDR3: CATSDFGRGGAVGNEQFF. CDR3 DNA sequence: TGTGCCACCAGTGATTTTGGTCGGGGAGGGGCGGTGGGTAATGAGCAGTTCTTC.

This chain connects TRBV7-2 to TRBJ1-2, with D unresolved. CDR3 size: 15 residues. The ends were cut back, 4 bases at V and 0 bases at J, with 12 bases in the middle. Germline V lookup: CDR1 SGHTA, CDR2 FQGNSA. The CDR3 DNA follows: TGTGCCAGCAGCTCAATTCGGGGTACTAACTATGGCTACACCTTC. The encoded protein is CASSSIRGTNYGYTF.

This clonotype is labeled as medium-sized. The V gene is TRBV6-5, the J gene TRBJ1-6, with TRBD1 identical over 7 bases. The V gene's germline CDR1 is MNHEY and CDR2 SVGAGI. V shed 2 bases, J shed 11 bases, and the junction held 9 bases outside the gene matches. This CDR3 contains 15 residues. CDR3: CASSYPDRVSPPLHF. In DNA form, the CDR3 reads TGTGCCAGCAGTTACCCTGACAGGGTATCTCCACCCCTCCACTTT.

The chain links TRBV2 to TRBJ1-3; 8 positions agree with TRBD1. V was pared by 5 bases and J by 0 bases, with 3 bases of the junction left unmatched. The CDR3 covers 15 residues. Germline V gene lookup returns CDR1 SNHLY and CDR2 FYNNEI. The CDR3: CASSRQGLSGNTIYF. As DNA, the CDR3 is TGTGCCAGCAGTCGACAGGGGCTCTCTGGAAACACCATATATTTT. The full variable domain, rest sourced from reference TRBV2 and TRBJ1-3, is EPEVTQTPSHQVTQMGQEVILRCVPISNHLYFYWYRQILGQKVEFLVSFYNNEISEKSEIFDDQFSVERPDGSNFTLKIRSTKLEDSAMYFCASSRQGLSGNTIYFGEGSWLTVV.

Turning to this clonotype: At one end, the junction sequence differs from germline, possibly due to a read error. The CDR3 nucleotides read TGTGCCAGCAGCTTGGTTGGGGCCGGACAGGGAAACATTCAGTACTTC. It translates to CASSLVGAGQGNIQYF. This chain uses TRBV5-3 with TRBJ2-4, with TRBD1 identical over 8 bases. TRBV5-3 is flagged as an ORF with uncertain function. This CDR3 region has 16 residues.

The genes are TRBV12-3 or TRBV12-4 and TRBJ1-5; D unclear. The CDR3 sequence is 14 residues long. Deletions cut 3 bases from V and 6 bases from J, with 12 bases between. CDR3 in amino acids: CASSLSSRAQPQHF. The CDR3 coding sequence is TGTGCCAGCAGTTTGTCTAGTAGGGCTCAGCCCCAGCATTTT.

This chain joins TRBV6-2 or TRBV6-3 and TRBJ1-1; D unresolved. Trimming cost V 4 bases and J 1 base, with 7 bases left between them. CDR1 is MNHEY, CDR2 SVGEGT, per germline. The CDR3 runs 13 residues. DNA for the CDR3: TGTGCCAGCAGTTTGATCCCGAACACTGAAGCTTTCTTT. It specifies CASSLIPNTEAFF.